These 27 T cell receptor beta chains were all obtained from the same sample, sequenced in a study of T cell responses to AZD1222 COVID-19 vaccine. This table comes from immunoSEQ multiplex PCR, and its TCRdb copy is limited to in-frame clones, with some not included. The profile shows some 120,000 clones, about 85% of them singletons. This specimen was peripheral blood, taken on day 0 of AZD1222 vaccination. The source of these receptors is an adult in good health.

V and J are TRBV5-1 and TRBJ2-3; D is perhaps TRBD2 (6 bases). V gave up 0 bases and J gave up 0 bases, with 14 bases separating them. Germline V gene sequence: CDR1 SGHRS, CDR2 YFSETQ. The CDR3 runs 17 residues. In nucleotides, the CDR3 is TGCGCCAGCAGCTTGGGCCCCCTTGGGGGGAGCACAGATACGCAGTATTTT. Encoded protein: CASSLGPLGGSTDTQYF.

The chain carries TRBV7-2 and TRBJ2-7, with 7 bases identical to TRBD2. V shed 4 bases, J shed 1 base, and the junction held 4 bases outside the gene matches. The length of the CDR3 is 14 residues. Per the germline V gene, CDR1 is SGHTA and CDR2 is FQGNSA. Written as DNA, the CDR3 is TGTGCCAGCAGCTCACAAGCGGGATCCTACGAGCAGTACTTC. This encodes CASSSQAGSYEQYF.

CDR3: CASSPLGWAARTYSGNTIYF. CDR3 DNA: TGTGCCAGCAGCCCCCTCGGGTGGGCGGCAAGAACTTACTCTGGAAACACCATATATTTT. V and J are TRBV16 and TRBJ1-3; D is unresolved. V lost 4 bases and J 0 bases, leaving 25 bases between the germline ends. Per the germline V gene, CDR1 is KGHSY and CDR2 is FQNENV. The CDR3 covers 20 residues.

J is TRBJ2-2 and V is TRBV3-1 (or the pseudogene TRBV3-2); D is possibly TRBD2 (6 bases). CDR3 length equals 14 residues. Germline V gives CDR1 LGHDT, CDR2 YNNKEL (reference sequence). V was pared by 2 bases and J by 11 bases, with 15 bases between. In DNA form, the CDR3 reads TGTGCCAGCAGCCAACGCGTCGGCGGGATTGAGCTGTTTTTT. It encodes CASSQRVGGIELFF.

CDR3 sequence reads: CASSPARTNYEQYF. The DNA of the CDR3 is TGTGCCAGCTCACCGGCCCGCACCAACTACGAGCAGTACTTC. This sequence joins TRBV18 and TRBJ2-7, with unresolved D. Trimming took 3 bases from V and 3 from J, leaving 12 bases between them. The V gene's germline CDR1 is KGHSH and CDR2 LQKENI. The CDR3 has 14 amino acids.

In nucleotides, the CDR3 is TGTGCCAGCAGCCCTCTTTCCGGGAGGGCCTTATACGAGCAGTACTTC. The encoded protein is CASSPLSGRALYEQYF. The chain has TRBV7-8 and TRBJ2-7; TRBD2 matches 8 bases. V shed 5 bases, J shed 4 bases, and the junction held 13 bases outside the gene matches. CDR1 and CDR2 from the germline V gene are SGHVS and FQNEAQ. The CDR3 extends over 16 amino acids. Drawing the rest from reference TRBV7-8 and TRBJ2-7, the complete variable domain is GAGVSQSPRYKVAKRGQDVALRCDPISGHVSLFWYQQALGQGPEFLTYFQNEAQLDKSGLPSDRFFAERPEGSVSTLKIQRTQQEDSAVYLCASSPLSGRALYEQYFGPGTRLTVT.

The chain couples TRBV27 to TRBJ2-3; D gene unclear. This CDR3 has 16 amino acids. Trimming removed 2 bases at V and 2 bases at J, with 14 bases between. CDR1 MNHEY and CDR2 SMNVEV come from the germline V gene (reference sequence). The CDR3 bases are TGTGCCAGCAGTTTACCCCACAGAGGCCACACAGATACGCAGTATTTT. It translates to CASSLPHRGHTDTQYF.

The chain is built from TRBV27 and TRBJ1-1; D is perhaps TRBD1 (5 bases). The CDR3 is 16 amino acids. Looked up from germline, CDR1 is MNHEY and CDR2 is SMNVEV (reference sequence). Between the trimmed V and J ends, which lost 3 bases and 0 bases, there was a span of 14 bases. The CDR3 loop is CASSFGGNPMNTEAFF. The CDR3 nucleotides are TGTGCCAGCAGTTTCGGGGGGAACCCCATGAACACTGAAGCTTTCTTT.

The CDR3 DNA reads as TGTGCCAGCAGTGCTTGGGCGGATCAGCCCCAGCATTTT. It is translated as CASSAWADQPQHF. The chain joins TRBV2 to TRBJ1-5; D not resolved. The CDR3 is 13 amino acids. The V end was cut by 4 bases, the J end by 5 bases, with 9 bases between. CDR1 is SNHLY and CDR2 is FYNNEI in the germline V gene.

This sequence joins TRBV2 and TRBJ2-7; D not certain. The CDR3 totals 12 residues. Germline assignment: CDR1 SNHLY and CDR2 FYNNEI. The ends were cut back, 7 bases at V and 2 bases at J, with 9 bases in the middle. CDR3 region: CASNAEAYEQYF. For the CDR3, the DNA is TGTGCCAGCAATGCCGAGGCCTACGAGCAGTACTTC.

This clone has a count of ten or more. The chain combines TRBV19 with TRBJ1-3; 10 bases match TRBD1. The ends lost 6 bases at V and 2 bases at J; junction bases unmatched: 4. The germline V gene encodes CDR1 LNHDA and CDR2 SQIVND (reference sequence). The length of the CDR3 is 15 residues. CDR3 region: CASRTGTGAGNTIYF. The DNA for the CDR3 is TGTGCCAGTAGAACCGGGACAGGGGCTGGAAACACCATATATTTT.

The chain uses TRBV28 and TRBJ2-6; 10 nucleotides agree with TRBD1. Germline assignment: CDR1 MDHEN and CDR2 SYDVKM. V shed 5 bases, J shed 0 bases, and the junction held 7 bases outside the gene matches. This CDR3 has 18 amino acids. The DNA of the CDR3 is TGTGCCAGCAGTCCCTCGGGGACAGGGGTCTCTGGGGCCAACGTCCTGACTTTC. Translated, it gives CASSPSGTGVSGANVLTF.

Written as DNA, the CDR3 is TGTGCCACCAGTGATTCCTGGGGCCGGGAGGCAACCGGGGAGCTGTTTTTT. Its protein product is CATSDSWGREATGELFF. The gene calls are TRBV24-1 and TRBJ2-2; 7 nucleotides match TRBD2. The V segment lost 2 bases and the J segment 5 bases; nucleotides outside the gene matches: 10. Germline CDR1 KGHDR, CDR2 SFDVKD. The CDR3 runs to 17 residues.

The V gene is TRBV25-1, the J gene TRBJ2-3, with a possible D match to TRBD2 (5 bases). Per the germline V gene, CDR1 is MGHDK and CDR2 is SYGVNS. The CDR3 sequence is 15 residues long. Trimming took off 3 bases at V and 0 bases at J, with 10 bases between the two ends. This CDR3 is CASSDTGMSTDTQYF. Here the CDR3 DNA reads TGTGCCAGCAGTGATACGGGAATGAGCACAGATACGCAGTATTTT.

The V call is TRBV7-6, the J call TRBJ1-1; TRBD1 matches at 8 bases. The V gene's germline CDR1 is SGHVS and CDR2 FNYEAQ. The CDR3 has 15 amino acids. V lost 5 bases to trimming and J lost 2 bases; unmatched junction nucleotides: 7. The CDR3 nucleotides read TGTGCCAGCAGCCTCTGGACAGGGTTAAACACTGAAGCTTTCTTT. Translating gives CASSLWTGLNTEAFF.

The V gene is TRBV3-1 (or the pseudogene TRBV3-2), the J gene TRBJ2-1; D might be TRBD1 or TRBD2, each matching 5 bases. The germline V and J ends were trimmed by 1 base and 9 bases, with 10 bases remaining between them. The CDR3 totals 13 residues. Germline values: CDR1 LGHDT, CDR2 YNNKEL (reference sequence). The CDR3 region is CASSQGRTSEQFF. The CDR3 DNA reads as TGTGCCAGCAGCCAAGGGAGGACATCTGAGCAGTTCTTC.

The chain joins TRBV2 to TRBJ2-2; 8 nucleotides agree with TRBD1. This CDR3 spans 15 amino acids. Trimming at V came to 6 bases and at J to 0 bases, leaving 3 bases not matched to a gene. CDR1 is SNHLY, CDR2 FYNNEI, per germline. The CDR3 region has the DNA TGTGCCAGCAGACCAGGGGGCGCGAACACCGGGGAGCTGTTTTTT. Amino acids: CASRPGGANTGELFF.

The chain combines TRBV9 with TRBJ2-3, with TRBD2 identical over 9 bases. V shed 3 bases and J 2 bases; nucleotides not matched to a gene: 7. The germline gives CDR1 SGDLS, CDR2 YYNGEE. This CDR3 has 16 amino acids. The CDR3 coding sequence is TGTGCCAGCAGCGCCGACCCTAGCGGGGTCACAGATACGCAGTATTTT. This codes for CASSADPSGVTDTQYF.

The rearrangement links TRBV27 to TRBJ2-1, with TRBD1 matching over 7 bases. The CDR3 contains 14 residues. Germline V CDR1 and CDR2: MNHEY, SMNVEV (reference sequence). Unmatched junction bases numbered 4, after V lost 3 bases and J lost 5 bases. In DNA, the CDR3 is TGTGCCAGCAGTTTCGGGACAGCGAACAATGAGCAGTTCTTC. Amino acids: CASSFGTANNEQFF.

This sequence joins TRBV28 and TRBJ1-1; D is ambiguous. There are 11 residues in the CDR3. V lost 6 bases, J lost 4 bases, and 6 bases lay in between. Per germline, CDR1 MDHEN and CDR2 SYDVKM. As DNA, the CDR3 is TGTGCCAGCAGCAGAGGCACTGAAGCTTTCTTT. Protein sequence: CASSRGTEAFF.

The J gene is TRBJ1-2, the V gene TRBV5-8, with 7 bases matching TRBD1. The CDR3 loop spans 13 amino acids. Germline V lookup: CDR1 SGHTS, CDR2 YDEGEE. Trimming cost V 3 bases and J 7 bases; bases outside gene matches: 6. Here the CDR3 DNA reads TGTGCCAGCAGCTCCTCAGGGGGACTTGGCTACACCTTC. Amino acid sequence: CASSSSGGLGYTF. Filled out from reference TRBV5-8 and TRBJ1-2, the complete variable domain reads EAGVTQSPTHLIKTRGQQATLRCSPISGHTSVYWYQQALGLGLQFLLWYDEGEERNRGNFPPRFSGRQFPNYSSELNVNALELEDSALYLCASSSSGGLGYTFGSGTRLTVV.

This clone came up a few times. The chain's CDR3 is CASSNGNEQFF. The CDR3, as DNA: TGCGCCAGCTCGAACGGGAATGAGCAGTTCTTC. The rearrangement uses TRBV10-1 and TRBJ2-1, with D unclear. Germline values: CDR1 WNHNN, CDR2 SYGVQD (reference sequence). This CDR3 comprises 11 residues. Deletions cut 8 bases from V and 7 bases from J, with 9 bases between.

V gene TRBV9 combines with J gene TRBJ2-7; D is perhaps TRBD2 (5 bases). The CDR3 consists of 13 residues. Trimming shortened V by 0 bases and J by 3 bases, and 7 bases separated the two germline ends. Germline V lookup: CDR1 SGDLS, CDR2 YYNGEE. CDR3 in amino acids: CASSVGGNYEQYF. The CDR3 nucleotides read TGTGCCAGCAGCGTAGGAGGGAACTACGAGCAGTACTTC.

The CDR3 region is CASKILGLDYNEQFF. As DNA, the CDR3 is TGCGCCAGCAAGATCTTAGGACTAGACTACAATGAGCAGTTCTTC. The V call is TRBV5-1, the J call TRBJ2-1, with TRBD2 matching over 7 bases. Germline trimming cut 6 bases from V and 3 bases from J; bases unmatched to any gene: 9. The germline CDR1 and CDR2 sequences are SGHRS and YFSETQ. The length of the CDR3 is 15 residues.

The chain employs TRBV19 and TRBJ1-5; tentatively, D is TRBD1 (6 bases). Trimming cost V 4 bases and J 1 base, with 23 bases left between them. The CDR3 is 19 residues long. Germline V gives CDR1 LNHDA, CDR2 SQIVND (reference sequence). CDR3 nucleotide sequence: TGTGCCAGTAGTACTACAGGGACCCCCCTATTGAGCAGCAATCAGCCCCAGCATTTT. It yields the protein CASSTTGTPLLSSNQPQHF.

The chain carries TRBV28 and TRBJ1-3; D may be TRBD1 (5 bases). Germline V CDR1 and CDR2: MDHEN, SYDVKM. The V end lost 6 bases, the J end lost 8 bases, and 11 bases lay between the germline ends. This CDR3 contains 12 residues. The CDR3 protein is CASSQGRHTIYF. The CDR3 DNA follows: TGTGCCAGCAGCCAGGGTAGGCACACCATATATTTT.

The chain couples TRBV2 to TRBJ1-6; D uncertain. This CDR3 comprises 14 residues. The V and J ends lost 6 bases and 7 bases respectively, with 13 bases between them. In germline, CDR1 is SNHLY, CDR2 FYNNEI. Here the CDR3 reads CASSDGFLNSPLHF. For the CDR3, the DNA is TGTGCCAGCAGCGATGGGTTTTTAAATTCACCCCTCCACTTT. The full variable domain, completed using reference TRBV2 and TRBJ1-6, is EPEVTQTPSHQVTQMGQEVILRCVPISNHLYFYWYRQILGQKVEFLVSFYNNEISEKSEIFDDQFSVERPDGSNFTLKIRSTKLEDSAMYFCASSDGFLNSPLHFGNGTRLTVT.